This TCR beta chain was found in a study of OX40 agonist ivuxolimab in advanced cancers. As for the study in general: Therapy given before enrollment (anti-PD-1, anti-PD-L1 or anti-CTLA-4) was allowed, and 40% had some.

Assay used: immunoSEQ multiplex PCR; TCRdb lists only in-frame clones, some missing. The sample carries over 60,000 clones, about 88% recorded once. On this clone itself: What it binds is unknown.

The CDR3 extends over 13 amino acids. The germline gives CDR1 SGHDN, CDR2 FVKESK. Study-wide findings and caveats: The CD4+ and CD8+ T cells in the blood had expanded clonally by week 6 at 0.1 to 3.0 mg/kg. On average, CD8+ T cells had more expanded clones than CD4+.

This clonotype originated in an adult with an advanced solid tumor such as melanoma, head and neck, liver or kidney cancer. This rearrangement joins TRBV14 to TRBJ2-5; no clear D gene. The DNA end favors TRBJ2-7, so the J call may be wrong. The input for sequencing was CD4+ or CD8+ T cells sorted from blood, taken in a trial of the OX40 agonist ivuxolimab. This chain's CDR3 is CASSLSRYYEQYF. Here the CDR3 DNA reads TGTGCCAGCAGCCTATCCCGTTACTACGAGCAGTACTTC.